The 18 T cell receptor beta chains given below trace back to one sample, sequenced in a study of blood T cell repertoires in COVID-19. TCRdb's table, derived via immunoSEQ multiplex PCR, lists solely in-frame clones and lacks some. Among approximately 130,000 clones listed, approximately 84% were seen once. The specimen sequenced was peripheral blood. All receptors derive from a human donor in a cohort sampled during active COVID-19.

This clone showed up just a few times. The chain recombines TRBV7-3 with TRBJ1-6, with a tentative D call TRBD1 (6 bases). Germline V gene data show CDR1 as SGHTA and CDR2 as FQGTGA. This CDR3 is 15 amino acids long. V lost 5 bases to trimming and J lost 8 bases, with 16 bases between them. CDR3 nucleotides: TGTGCCAGCAGCCCATCGGGGGGGCTGGATTCACCCCTCCACTTT. Amino acids: CASSPSGGLDSPLHF.

About this clone itself: Other DNA sequences in the sample encode the same CDR3. The J gene is TRBJ1-2, the V gene TRBV19; 8 bases are shared with TRBD1. The germline CDR1 and CDR2 sequences are LNHDA and SQIVND (reference sequence). The CDR3 runs 15 residues. The trim removed 1 base at V and 3 bases at J, leaving 4 bases unmatched. The CDR3 nucleotides are TGTGCCAGTAGTATAGCCACAGGGGGGGACTATGGCTACACCTTC. Amino acids: CASSIATGGDYGYTF.

The V call is TRBV7-8, the J call TRBJ2-2; D unclear. The germline V and J ends were trimmed by 6 bases and 10 bases, with 12 bases remaining between them. The germline V gene encodes CDR1 SGHVS and CDR2 FQNEAQ. The length of the CDR3 is 12 residues. Written as DNA, the CDR3 is TGTGCCAGCAGAAAAGCTGTCCCGGAGCTGTTTTTT. Its protein is CASRKAVPELFF. The variable domain in full, with the rest retrieved from reference TRBV7-8 and TRBJ2-2, is GAGVSQSPRYKVAKRGQDVALRCDPISGHVSLFWYQQALGQGPEFLTYFQNEAQLDKSGLPSDRFFAERPEGSVSTLKIQRTQQEDSAVYLCASRKAVPELFFGEGSRLTVL.

The rearrangement joins TRBV6-5 to TRBJ1-1; D possibly corresponds to TRBD1 (5 bases). CDR1 and CDR2 from the germline V gene are MNHEY and SVGAGI. Trimming took off 6 bases at V and 3 bases at J, with 17 bases between the two ends. The CDR3 totals 15 residues. The CDR3 spells CASRGPGDRYTEAFF. The CDR3, as DNA: TGTGCCAGCAGAGGACCGGGCGACAGATACACTGAAGCTTTCTTT.

This clone was counted a few times. This chain links TRBV5-1 with TRBJ2-1, with 10 bases identical to TRBD1. V lost 1 base and J lost 3; bases outside the gene matches: 7. The CDR3 spans 17 residues. The germline CDR1 and CDR2 sequences are SGHRS and YFSETQ. Here the CDR3 reads CASSLRRGTGVYNEQFF. CDR3 coding DNA: TGCGCCAGCAGCTTGAGACGCGGGACAGGGGTCTACAATGAGCAGTTCTTC.

This clone was seen a single time. The chain couples TRBV15 to TRBJ1-1, with 8 bases that match TRBD1. The V and J ends lost 5 bases and 10 bases, in that order; junction bases with no gene match: 6. CDR1 LNHNV and CDR2 YYDKDF come from the germline V gene (reference sequence). The CDR3 covers 12 residues. The CDR3 region is CATSSETGGAFF. The CDR3 nucleotides are TGTGCCACCAGCTCCGAAACAGGGGGAGCTTTCTTT.

The chain joins TRBV4-1 to TRBJ2-7; TRBD1 aligns across 9 bases. The CDR3 contains 17 residues. V lost 3 bases to trimming and J lost 1 base; unmatched junction nucleotides: 10. Germline V CDR1 and CDR2: MGHRA, YSYEKL. CDR3: CASSQPQTGGKSYEQYF. The CDR3 coding sequence is TGCGCCAGCAGCCAGCCTCAGACAGGGGGAAAGTCCTACGAGCAGTACTTC.

This chain links TRBV3-1 (or the pseudogene TRBV3-2) with TRBJ1-4; TRBD1 is a possible D gene (6 bases). Trimming pared 0 bases from V and 8 bases from J, leaving 13 bases between. CDR1 and CDR2 (germline): LGHDT, YNNKEL (reference sequence). The CDR3 is 15 amino acids. This chain's CDR3 is CASSQEGGGGEKLFF. The CDR3 nucleotides are TGTGCCAGCAGCCAAGAAGGGGGGGGCGGGGAAAAACTGTTTTTT.

The chain carries TRBV11-1 and TRBJ2-2; D may be TRBD1 (5 bases). Germline V gene data show CDR1 as SGHAT and CDR2 as FQDESV (reference sequence). The CDR3 runs 16 residues. V gave up 5 bases and J gave up 5 bases, with 18 bases separating them. Here the CDR3 reads CASSPQPGLETGELFF. The CDR3 region has the DNA TGTGCCAGCAGCCCTCAGCCAGGGTTAGAAACCGGGGAGCTGTTTTTT.

The CDR3 spells CASSQESSGGDNEQFF. CDR3 in DNA: TGTGCCAGCAGCCAAGAATCTAGCGGGGGGGACAATGAGCAGTTCTTC. The chain carries TRBV3-1 (or the pseudogene TRBV3-2) and TRBJ2-1, with TRBD2 identical over 12 bases. The CDR3 consists of 16 residues. Germline lookup yields CDR1 LGHDT and CDR2 YNNKEL (reference sequence). J lost 5 bases, V lost 0 bases, and 2 bases had no gene match.

The V gene is TRBV11-1, the J gene TRBJ2-4, with D possibly being TRBD1 (6 bases). V was clipped by 5 bases and J by 6 bases, with 14 bases between them. The CDR3 is made up of 14 amino acids. Germline V gene sequence: CDR1 SGHAT, CDR2 FQDESV (reference sequence). The CDR3 sequence: CASSARQERNIQYF. The DNA for the CDR3 is TGTGCCAGCAGCGCCCGACAGGAACGAAACATTCAGTACTTC.

The chain has TRBV6-6 and TRBJ2-3, with TRBD2 matching 12 bases. CDR3 length: 14 amino acids. Germline values: CDR1 MNHNY, CDR2 SVGAGI (reference sequence). V was clipped by 4 bases and J by 7 bases; unmatched bases: 3. CDR3 coding DNA: TGTGCCAGCAGTTTTCTAGCGGGGGGGCATACGCAGTATTTT. Amino acid sequence: CASSFLAGGHTQYF.

The CDR3 DNA reads as TGTGCCAGCAGCACCGGACAGGGGGCTTTGAATGGCTACACCTTC. Translation gives CASSTGQGALNGYTF. This chain connects TRBV7-8 to TRBJ1-2, with 11 bases matching TRBD1. Per germline, CDR1 SGHVS and CDR2 FQNEAQ. Germline trimming cut 5 bases from V and 6 bases from J; bases unmatched to any gene: 8. This CDR3 region has 15 residues.

The chain has TRBV7-9 and TRBJ1-1; D ambiguous. Between the trimmed V and J ends, which lost 10 bases and 7 bases, there was a span of 13 bases. Germline V CDR1 and CDR2: SEHNR, FQNEAQ (reference sequence). The CDR3 runs 11 residues. As DNA, the CDR3 is TGTGCCATACTTTCCGGGAGTGAAGCTTTCTTT. Amino acid sequence: CAILSGSEAFF.

The chain links TRBV5-1 to TRBJ1-4; the match to TRBD1 covers 9 bases. The length of the CDR3 is 15 residues. Trimming removed 1 base from V and 8 bases from J; junction bases left unmatched: 6. Germline loops: CDR1 SGHRS, CDR2 YFSETQ. The CDR3 bases are TGCGCCAGCAGCTTGACAGGGGGCAGTCGGGAAAAACTGTTTTTT. Encoded protein: CASSLTGGSREKLFF.

The chain combines TRBV5-1 with TRBJ2-7, with 9 bases that match TRBD1. The CDR3 is 15 amino acids. Trimming at V came to 0 bases and at J to 2 bases, leaving 3 bases not matched to a gene. Germline V CDR1 and CDR2: SGHRS, YFSETQ. The CDR3 bases are TGCGCCAGCAGCTTGGGCGGGACAGGGCCCTACGAGCAGTACTTC. Residues: CASSLGGTGPYEQYF.

The chain combines TRBV19 with TRBJ1-2; D not certain. In germline, CDR1 is LNHDA, CDR2 SQIVND (reference sequence). CDR3 size: 13 residues. Trimming took 3 bases from V and 2 from J, leaving 7 bases between them. CDR3 in amino acids: CASSIRGNYGYTF. The CDR3 coding sequence is TGTGCCAGTAGTATTAGAGGGAACTATGGCTACACCTTC.

The chain joins TRBV4-1 to TRBJ1-1, with 8 bases that match TRBD1. The V segment lost 2 bases and the J segment 11 bases; nucleotides outside the gene matches: 4. The germline CDR1 and CDR2 sequences are MGHRA and YSYEKL. The CDR3 has 12 amino acids. The CDR3 spells CASSQTGGEAFF. The CDR3 nucleotides read TGCGCCAGCAGCCAAACAGGGGGTGAGGCTTTCTTT.